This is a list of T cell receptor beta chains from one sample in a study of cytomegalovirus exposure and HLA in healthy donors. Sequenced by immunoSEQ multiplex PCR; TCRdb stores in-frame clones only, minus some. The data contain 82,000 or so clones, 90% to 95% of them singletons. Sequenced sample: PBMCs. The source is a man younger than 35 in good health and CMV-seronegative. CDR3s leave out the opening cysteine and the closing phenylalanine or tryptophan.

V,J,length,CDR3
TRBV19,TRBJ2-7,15,ASRTIAGTSGTYEQY
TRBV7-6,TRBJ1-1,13,ASRPNRVVNTEAF
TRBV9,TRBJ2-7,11,ASSERGGYEQY
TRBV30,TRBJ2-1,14,AWSTRGLSSYNEQF
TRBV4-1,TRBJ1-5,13,ASATHRTSNQPQH
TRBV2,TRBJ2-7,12,ASSVALRVSEQY
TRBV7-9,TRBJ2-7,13,ATSALGGSTYEQY
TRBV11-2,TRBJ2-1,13,ASSSGQIYNDEQF
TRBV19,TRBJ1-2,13,ASSARGPLNYGYT
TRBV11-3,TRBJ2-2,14,ASGNWAGAGTGELF
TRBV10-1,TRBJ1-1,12,ASSESGRVTEAF
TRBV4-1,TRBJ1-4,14,ASSQSTGHRNEKLF
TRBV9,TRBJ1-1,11,ASGPGGNTEAF
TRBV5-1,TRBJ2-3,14,ASSHGQGGITDTQY